The 29 T cell receptor beta chains given below trace back to one sample, sequenced in a study of cytomegalovirus exposure and HLA in healthy donors. Primers for the PCR totalled 60 Vbeta and 13 Jbeta. The protocol was immunoSEQ multiplex PCR, while the TCRdb copy is restricted to in-frame clones and leaves out a portion. The data show some 150,000 clones, roughly 79% seen once. Sequencing was performed on PBMCs. The receptors stem from a male donor in good health and CMV-seronegative.

The rearrangement links TRBV6-5 to TRBJ1-2; D remains ambiguous. CDR3 length: 15 residues. V gave up 0 bases and J gave up 2 bases, with 10 bases separating them. From germline, CDR1 is MNHEY and CDR2 SVGAGI. The CDR3 loop is CASSYSIHGNYGYTF. For the CDR3, the DNA is TGTGCCAGCAGTTACTCGATCCACGGGAACTATGGCTACACCTTC.

CDR3 amino acids: CASSLQETYNSPLHF. CDR3 bases: TGCGCCAGCAGCTTGCAGGAAACCTATAATTCACCCCTCCACTTT. The chain uses TRBV5-1 and TRBJ1-6; the D is unclear. The CDR3 sequence is 15 residues long. The V end was cut by 1 base, the J end by 2 bases, with 7 bases between. Germline V lookup: CDR1 SGHRS, CDR2 YFSETQ.

This clone was found once. The genes are TRBV7-2 and TRBJ2-3, with no clear D. Per germline, CDR1 SGHTA and CDR2 FQGNSA. There are 13 residues in the CDR3. Trimming took off 5 bases at V and 4 bases at J, with 10 bases between the two ends. CDR3 DNA sequence: TGTGCCAGCAGCAAGCCGGGTCCAGATACGCAGTATTTT. It codes for CASSKPGPDTQYF. Variable domain in full (rest from reference TRBV7-2 and TRBJ2-3): GAGVSQSPSNKVTEKGKDVELRCDPISGHTALYWYRQSLGQGLEFLIYFQGNSAPDKSGLPSDRFSAERTGGSVSTLTIQRTQQEDSAVYLCASSKPGPDTQYFGPGTRLTVL.

This clone has only a few counts. The chain recombines TRBV5-6 with TRBJ2-6; D unclear. Between the trimmed V and J ends, which lost 0 bases and 0 bases, there was a span of 4 bases. This CDR3 has 15 amino acids. Germline V gives CDR1 SGHDT, CDR2 YYEEEE. As DNA, the CDR3 is TGTGCCAGCAGCTTGGTAATCTCTGGGGCCAACGTCCTGACTTTC. Translated: CASSLVISGANVLTF.

The chain uses TRBV6-6 and TRBJ1-1; D gene uncertain. The V gene lost 6 bases and the J gene lost 6 bases, with 11 bases spanning the gap. Germline CDR1 is MNHNY and CDR2 is SVGAGI (reference sequence). The CDR3 has 12 amino acids. Here the CDR3 DNA reads TGTGCCAGCAGCCCGCCGGGTGCTGAAGCTTTCTTT. Its translation is CASSPPGAEAFF.

The chain is built from TRBV5-1 and TRBJ2-7, with D unresolved. From germline, CDR1 is SGHRS and CDR2 YFSETQ. The length of the CDR3 is 15 residues. Trimming cost V 5 bases and J 0 bases, with 15 bases left between them. The CDR3 region has the DNA TGCGCCAGCAGAAGTCGGGTCGAGAGCTCCTACGAGCAGTACTTC. Its translation: CASRSRVESSYEQYF.

This chain connects TRBV12-1 to TRBJ2-1; the table's D gene call, TRBD2, was not cross checked with the DNA. TRBV12-1 is a documented pseudogene. The CDR3 has 15 residues. The CDR3 DNA reads as TGTGCCAGCAGCTTTAAGGGACTAGCTTTCAATGAGCAGTTCTTC. It encodes CASSFKGLAFNEQFF.

The J gene is TRBJ2-5, the V gene TRBV18, with 11 nucleotides matching TRBD1. The CDR3 sequence is 15 residues long. V lost 1 base to trimming and J lost 5 bases; unmatched junction nucleotides: 3. Looked up from germline, CDR1 is KGHSH and CDR2 is LQKENI. CDR3 in DNA: TGTGCCAGCTCACCACGGACAGGGGGCCGGGAGACCCAGTACTTC. Translation: CASSPRTGGRETQYF.

The CDR3 DNA is TGTGCCAGCACCCTGACAGGGGACACCGGGGAGCTGTTTTTT. This encodes CASTLTGDTGELFF. The rearrangement joins TRBV27 to TRBJ2-2, with 8 bases identical to TRBD1. Unmatched junction bases numbered 4, after V lost 7 bases and J lost 3 bases. CDR3 size: 14 residues. Germline V gene data show CDR1 as MNHEY and CDR2 as SMNVEV (reference sequence).

A word on this clone: One end of the junction fails to match germline, which may point to a read error. This chain links TRBV7-2 with TRBJ2-1; D call uncertain. Germline values: CDR1 SGHTA, CDR2 FQGNSA. This CDR3 has 14 residues. Here the CDR3 reads CASSPFGSYSEQFF. The CDR3 DNA sequence: TGTGCCAGCAGCCCCTTTGGCTCCTACAGTGAGCAGTTCTTC.

The CDR3 DNA reads TGTGCCAGCAGTGCGGACAGATATAGCAATCAGCCCCAGCATTTT. Amino acid sequence: CASSADRYSNQPQHF. The V gene is TRBV6-5, the J gene TRBJ1-5; possible D gene TRBD1, 6 bases. The germline V gene has CDR1 MNHEY and CDR2 SVGAGI. The V and J ends lost 5 bases and 0 bases respectively, with 11 bases between them. CDR3 length: 15 residues.

V is TRBV7-2 and J is TRBJ1-4, with D possibly matching TRBD1 (5 bases). V was clipped by 5 bases and J by 8 bases, with 12 bases between them. The germline gives CDR1 SGHTA, CDR2 FQGNSA. CDR3 length: 13 amino acids. The CDR3 nucleotides read TGTGCCAGCAGCCTCCAGGGAAAGGAAAAACTGTTTTTT. Translation: CASSLQGKEKLFF. Based on the CDR3 plus reference TRBV7-2 and TRBJ1-4, the full variable domain is GAGVSQSPSNKVTEKGKDVELRCDPISGHTALYWYRQSLGQGLEFLIYFQGNSAPDKSGLPSDRFSAERTGGSVSTLTIQRTQQEDSAVYLCASSLQGKEKLFFGSGTQLSVL.

The rearrangement links TRBV4-1 to TRBJ2-3; D may be TRBD1 (6 bases). V shed 2 bases and J shed 3 bases, with 9 bases lying between them. The CDR3 extends over 14 amino acids. The germline V gene has CDR1 MGHRA and CDR2 YSYEKL. CDR3 nucleotide sequence: TGCGCCAGCAGCCAAATTACAGGGACAGATACGCAGTATTTT. It codes for CASSQITGTDTQYF.

The chain couples TRBV18 to TRBJ2-1, with TRBD1 matching 7 bases. The CDR3 contains 13 residues. Trimming at V came to 4 bases and at J to 9 bases, leaving 6 bases not matched to a gene. CDR1 is KGHSH, CDR2 LQKENI, per germline. The CDR3 bases are TGTGCCAGCTCACTGGGACAGAAGGGTGAGCAGTTCTTC. As protein: CASSLGQKGEQFF. Full variable domain (missing parts from reference TRBV18 and TRBJ2-1): NAGVMQNPRHLVRRRGQEARLRCSPMKGHSHVYWYRQLPEEGLKFMVYLQKENIIDESGMPKERFSAEFPKEGPSILRIQQVVRGDSAAYFCASSLGQKGEQFFGPGTRLTVL.

The V gene is TRBV18, the J gene TRBJ2-3, with 8 bases fitting TRBD1. Germline V CDR1 and CDR2: KGHSH, LQKENI. The V gene end was trimmed by 6 bases and the J gene end by 2 bases; junction bases not matched to a gene: 13. There are 17 residues in the CDR3. CDR3 DNA sequence: TGTGCCAGCTCTCCGACAGGGGCCCGAGTCCTCACAGATACGCAGTATTTT. This encodes CASSPTGARVLTDTQYF.

CDR3 amino acids: CASSYVNTNTEAFF. The DNA of the CDR3 is TGTGCCAGCAGTTACGTGAACACGAACACTGAAGCTTTCTTT. V usage is TRBV6-5 and J usage is TRBJ1-1; D unresolved. The CDR3 loop spans 14 amino acids. The V gene lost 2 bases and the J gene lost 1 base, with 8 bases spanning the gap. CDR1 is MNHEY and CDR2 is SVGAGI in the germline V gene.

The chain joins TRBV7-8 to TRBJ2-1, with 8 bases that match TRBD2. This CDR3 is built from 15 residues. Germline values: CDR1 SGHVS, CDR2 FQNEAQ. The trim removed 1 base at V and 1 base at J, leaving 0 bases unmatched. CDR3 region: CASSLVAGSYNEQFF. The CDR3 DNA reads as TGTGCCAGCAGCTTAGTAGCGGGGTCCTACAATGAGCAGTTCTTC.

This chain uses TRBV20-1 with TRBJ2-7, with D unclear. This CDR3 has 10 residues. The V end lost 5 bases, the J end lost 7 bases, and 9 bases lay between the germline ends. Germline loops: CDR1 DFQATT, CDR2 SNEGSKA (reference sequence). The CDR3: CSAGPREQYF. The CDR3 bases are TGCAGTGCTGGCCCTCGTGAGCAGTACTTC.

The chain carries TRBV27 and TRBJ1-2, with 9 bases fitting TRBD1. CDR1 is MNHEY and CDR2 is SMNVEV in the germline V gene (reference sequence). CDR3 length equals 13 residues. Trimming removed 5 bases from V and 8 bases from J; junction bases left unmatched: 6. The CDR3 DNA is TGTGCCAGCAGTCCCACAGGGGGCCACGGCTACACCTTC. Its translation is CASSPTGGHGYTF.

The rearrangement links TRBV7-2 to TRBJ2-7, with TRBD2 matching over 8 bases. This CDR3 has 15 amino acids. Trimming cost V 5 bases and J 5 bases; bases outside gene matches: 11. Germline V gene lookup returns CDR1 SGHTA and CDR2 FQGNSA. DNA of the CDR3: TGTGCCAGCAGCGCCCGCCGGGGGGGCTTCGACGAGCAGTACTTC. Amino acids: CASSARRGGFDEQYF.

The gene calls are TRBV11-3 and TRBJ1-2; possibly TRBD1 for D (5 bases). Trimming stripped 1 base from V and 4 bases from J, with 10 bases between. Germline loops: CDR1 SGHNT, CDR2 YENEEA. The CDR3 length is 14 residues. For the CDR3, the DNA is TGTGCCAGCAGCTTAGGGTGGACACGCTATGGCTACACCTTC. Encoded protein: CASSLGWTRYGYTF. The whole variable domain, filled in from reference TRBV11-3 and TRBJ1-2, reads EAGVVQSPRYKIIEKKQPVAFWCNPISGHNTLYWYLQNLGQGPELLIRYENEEAVDDSQLPKDRFSAERLKGVDSTLKIQPAELGDSAVYLCASSLGWTRYGYTFGSGTRLTVV.

The V and J genes are TRBV19 and TRBJ2-2; 7 bases match TRBD1. Germline V gene lookup returns CDR1 LNHDA and CDR2 SQIVND (reference sequence). The CDR3 is 14 amino acids. After removal of 7 bases from V and 4 bases from J, the junction contained 6 bases not matched to a gene. CDR3 loop: CASMTGRGTGELFF. CDR3 nucleotide sequence: TGTGCCAGTATGACAGGGCGTGGCACCGGGGAGCTGTTTTTT.

The rearrangement joins TRBV4-1 to TRBJ1-3, with 7 bases aligning to TRBD1. V gave up 5 bases and J gave up 0 bases; unmatched junction bases: 13. The length of the CDR3 is 18 residues. Germline values: CDR1 MGHRA, CDR2 YSYEKL. The CDR3 region is CASSYRSGTVYSGNTIYF. CDR3 coding DNA: TGCGCCAGCAGCTATCGATCCGGGACAGTCTACTCTGGAAACACCATATATTTT.

The V and J genes are TRBV6-1 and TRBJ2-2; D possibly corresponds to TRBD2 (5 bases). The CDR3 consists of 14 residues. V was clipped by 3 bases and J by 3 bases, with 8 bases between them. From germline, CDR1 is MNHNS and CDR2 SASEGT. This chain's CDR3 is CASSDWGDTGELFF. In DNA form, the CDR3 reads TGTGCCAGCAGTGATTGGGGAGACACCGGGGAGCTGTTTTTT.

This rearrangement joins TRBV5-1 to TRBJ1-4; 7 nucleotides match TRBD1. This CDR3 has 14 residues. J was trimmed by 3 bases and V by 4 bases; bases with no gene match: 3. Germline loops: CDR1 SGHRS, CDR2 YFSETQ. The CDR3 sequence is CASSPGQANEKLFF. CDR3 bases: TGCGCCAGCAGCCCAGGACAGGCTAATGAAAAACTGTTTTTT.

Here the CDR3 reads CSSGDGSTDTQYF. The CDR3 DNA is TGTTCAAGCGGGGACGGGAGCACAGATACGCAGTATTTT. The V call is TRBV7-2, the J call TRBJ2-3; TRBD2 matches 7 bases. CDR3 size: 13 residues. Germline lookup yields CDR1 SGHTA and CDR2 FQGNSA.

V is TRBV6-1 and J is TRBJ2-7, with D possibly being TRBD1 (6 bases). The germline gives CDR1 MNHNS, CDR2 SASEGT. The germline V and J ends were trimmed by 6 bases and 3 bases, with 15 bases remaining between them. The CDR3 totals 14 residues. The CDR3 loop is CASRLGQGNYEQYF. DNA of the CDR3: TGTGCCAGCAGGTTGGGGCAGGGGAACTACGAGCAGTACTTC.

The count of this clone is one. This chain links TRBV30 with TRBJ2-2; 9 nucleotides align to TRBD1. The V gene's germline CDR1 is GTSNPN and CDR2 SVGIG (reference sequence). The V and J ends lost 1 base and 7 bases, in that order; junction bases with no gene match: 7. The CDR3 has 15 amino acids. CDR3 coding DNA: TGTGCCTGGAGTGGATTAGGACAGGGGAGCGGGGAGCTGTTTTTT. It codes for CAWSGLGQGSGELFF.

This chain connects TRBV30 to TRBJ2-3, with 8 positions matching TRBD2. This CDR3 has 14 amino acids. The V segment lost 4 bases and the J segment 2 bases; nucleotides outside the gene matches: 5. Per germline, CDR1 GTSNPN and CDR2 SVGIG (reference sequence). The CDR3 protein is CAWTERGTTDTQYF. In nucleotides, the CDR3 is TGTGCCTGGACCGAGCGGGGGACCACAGATACGCAGTATTTT.